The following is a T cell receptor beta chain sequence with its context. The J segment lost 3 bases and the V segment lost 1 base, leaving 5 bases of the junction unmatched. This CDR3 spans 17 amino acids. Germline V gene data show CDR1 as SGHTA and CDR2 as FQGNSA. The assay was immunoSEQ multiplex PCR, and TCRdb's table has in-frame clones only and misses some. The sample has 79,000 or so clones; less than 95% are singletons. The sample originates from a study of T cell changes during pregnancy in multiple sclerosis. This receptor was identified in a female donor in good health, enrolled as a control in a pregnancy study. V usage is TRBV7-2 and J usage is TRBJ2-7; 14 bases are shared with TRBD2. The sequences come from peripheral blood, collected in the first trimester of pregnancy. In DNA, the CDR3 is TGTGCCAGCAGCTTAGTAGCGGGGACTAGCGGGGGCTACGAGCAGTACTTC. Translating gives CASSLVAGTSGGYEQYF.